The TCR beta chain under discussion was sequenced for a study of shared clonotypes between healthy human individuals. Germline loops: CDR1 MNHEY, CDR2 SMNVEV (reference sequence). V dropped 4 bases and J dropped 0 bases, with 13 bases sitting between them. There are 16 residues in the CDR3. Original analysis: Filtering differed, since immunoSEQ gave only junction sequences and no quality scores. Measured with immunoSEQ multiplex PCR; TCRdb has only the in-frame clones, and not every one. The DNA gave D and trimming, while V, J and clone size come from that table. This sample yields some 2.3 million clones, of which about 92% are seen a single time; 0.39% belongs to the top ten.

What was sequenced was naive CD4+ T cells from PBMCs. The subset denotes: CD45RA+ positively selected. The sequence came from a man younger than 30 in good health. Some clones in this sample may be carry-over from other donors' samples. J is TRBJ1-3 and V is TRBV27; the D gene is possibly TRBD1 (5 bases). Here the CDR3 DNA reads TGTGCCAGCAGTTCGGGACGGCCGGCCTCTGGAAACACCATATATTTT. Its translation: CASSSGRPASGNTIYF.